One and the same sample provided the 20 T cell receptor beta chains below, sequenced in a study of cytomegalovirus exposure and HLA in healthy donors. The protocol was immunoSEQ multiplex PCR, while the TCRdb copy is restricted to in-frame clones and leaves out a portion. This table has 150,000 to 200,000 clones, about 89% appearing once. Sequencing was carried out using PBMCs. All receptors derive from a man aged 30 to 39 in good health and CMV-seropositive.

The chain carries TRBV18 and TRBJ1-2; 8 bases map to TRBD1. Germline V gene lookup returns CDR1 KGHSH and CDR2 LQKENI. V shed 3 bases and J 4 bases; nucleotides not matched to a gene: 7. There are 15 residues in the CDR3. CDR3: CASSPGDRRGYGYTF. DNA for the CDR3: TGTGCCAGCTCACCTGGGGACAGGAGGGGCTATGGCTACACCTTC.

This clone was recorded only once. This chain links TRBV6-5 with TRBJ1-1, with 9 bases fitting TRBD1. The CDR3 has 16 amino acids. V trimming: 0 bases; J trimming: 1 base; junction bases outside the gene matches: 3. Germline V gene sequence: CDR1 MNHEY, CDR2 SVGAGI. CDR3 residues: CASSYSTGGGNTEAFF. CDR3 DNA: TGTGCCAGCAGTTACTCGACAGGGGGAGGGAACACTGAAGCTTTCTTT.

The chain combines TRBV5-4 with TRBJ2-7; 7 bases fit TRBD1. The CDR3 spans 15 residues. Germline values: CDR1 SGHNT, CDR2 YYREEE (reference sequence). V lost 3 bases and J lost 0; bases outside the gene matches: 6. DNA of the CDR3: TGTGCCAGCAGCTCGTCGGGACAGCTCTCCTACGAGCAGTACTTC. Protein product: CASSSSGQLSYEQYF.

The chain uses TRBV7-8 and TRBJ2-3; 9 positions match TRBD2. Per germline, CDR1 SGHVS and CDR2 FQNEAQ. V lost 2 bases and J lost 4; bases outside the gene matches: 7. CDR3 length: 16 residues. The CDR3 DNA sequence: TGTGCCAGCAGCTTAAGGCTAGCGGGGTACGCAGATACGCAGTATTTT. Amino acid sequence: CASSLRLAGYADTQYF.

The genes are TRBV28 and TRBJ1-3; tentatively, D is TRBD1 (6 bases). This CDR3 spans 14 amino acids. V was trimmed by 4 bases and J by 3 bases, leaving 10 bases between them. Germline V gene sequence: CDR1 MDHEN, CDR2 SYDVKM. The CDR3 loop reads CASSSRGGGNTIYF. CDR3 nucleotides: TGTGCCAGCAGTTCCAGGGGAGGTGGAAACACCATATATTTT.

The rearrangement uses TRBV4-3 and TRBJ1-3; D perhaps matches TRBD1 (5 bases). The CDR3 totals 16 residues. The V end lost 0 bases, the J end lost 4 bases, and 13 bases lay between the germline ends. CDR1 is LGHNA, CDR2 YSLEER, per germline. The CDR3 coding sequence is TGCGCCAGCAGCCAAGATTCCGCGGGGACCGGAAACACCATATATTTT. Amino acid sequence: CASSQDSAGTGNTIYF.

The gene calls are TRBV7-2 and TRBJ2-3; 8 positions agree with TRBD2. Trimming removed 5 bases from V and 1 base from J; junction bases left unmatched: 8. CDR3 size: 16 residues. Germline values: CDR1 SGHTA, CDR2 FQGNSA. CDR3 DNA: TGTGCCAGCAGCCTCCGCGGGGGGCGAGGCACAGATACGCAGTATTTT. Its translation: CASSLRGGRGTDTQYF.

The CDR3 region has the DNA TGCAGTGCCCAACTATCGGGGCCTCAGTACTTC. Translated, it gives CSAQLSGPQYF. The chain couples TRBV20-1 to TRBJ2-7; D might be TRBD1 or TRBD2, each matching 5 bases. Between the trimmed V and J ends, which lost 6 bases and 10 bases, there was a span of 16 bases. The CDR3 totals 11 residues. Germline-derived CDR1 and CDR2 are DFQATT and SNEGSKA (reference sequence).

The chain couples TRBV2 to TRBJ2-1; a weak D match, TRBD2 (7 bases). Deletions cut 9 bases from V and 0 bases from J, with 21 bases between. CDR1 is SNHLY, CDR2 FYNNEI, per germline. CDR3 length: 17 residues. CDR3 bases: TGTGCCAGTACCACCTACTGGGGAGGGGGCTCCTACAATGAGCAGTTCTTC. Its protein product is CASTTYWGGGSYNEQFF.

In its sample, this clone was seen once. The chain recombines TRBV27 with TRBJ2-1; D call uncertain. V was trimmed by 7 bases and J by 9 bases, leaving 25 bases between them. CDR1 is MNHEY, CDR2 SMNVEV, per germline (reference sequence). The CDR3 contains 16 residues. CDR3 loop: CASTPYDPSISPEQFF. The CDR3 nucleotides read TGTGCCAGCACCCCTTATGACCCCTCTATTTCGCCTGAGCAGTTCTTC.

CDR3 DNA: TGTGCCATCAGTGAAGGACAGGGAATGGCAGATACGCAGTATTTT. It codes for CAISEGQGMADTQYF. V gene TRBV10-3 combines with J gene TRBJ2-3; 8 bases map to TRBD1. Germline V gene sequence: CDR1 ENHRY, CDR2 SYGVKD. The CDR3 is 15 amino acids. Losses at the gene ends were 3 bases for V and 4 bases for J; bases not matched to a gene: 6.

The rearrangement links TRBV5-1 to TRBJ2-7; D is ambiguous. CDR3 length equals 13 residues. Deletions cut 1 base from V and 5 bases from J, with 10 bases between. Per the germline V gene, CDR1 is SGHRS and CDR2 is YFSETQ. CDR3 nucleotide sequence: TGCGCCAGCAGCTTGTCCCCAGGCCACGAGCAGTACTTC. Protein: CASSLSPGHEQYF.

The CDR3 bases are TGCAGCGTGGGACTAGACTCCTACAATGAGCAGTTCTTC. Protein: CSVGLDSYNEQFF. This chain connects TRBV29-1 to TRBJ2-1; 8 bases agree with TRBD2. Looked up from germline, CDR1 is SQVTM and CDR2 is ANQGSEA. The length of the CDR3 is 13 residues. V trimming: 6 bases; J trimming: 0 bases; junction bases outside the gene matches: 1.

This sequence joins TRBV5-1 and TRBJ2-3; 9 nucleotides line up with TRBD1. Germline CDR1 SGHRS, CDR2 YFSETQ. The CDR3 extends over 16 amino acids. The V gene end was trimmed by 2 bases and the J gene end by 0 bases; junction bases not matched to a gene: 4. The CDR3 region is CASSFEGQGSTDTQYF. The CDR3 DNA reads as TGCGCCAGCAGCTTTGAGGGACAGGGAAGCACAGATACGCAGTATTTT.

V gene TRBV5-6 combines with J gene TRBJ1-1; no reliable D call. V lost 3 bases and J lost 4, with 7 bases in between. The germline CDR1 and CDR2 sequences are SGHDT and YYEEEE. This CDR3 has 12 residues. CDR3 nucleotides: TGTGCCAGCAGCTATAGAGGCACTGAAGCTTTCTTT. Its protein product is CASSYRGTEAFF.

The chain uses TRBV6-1 and TRBJ1-2, with TRBD1 identical over 8 bases. V gave up 5 bases and J gave up 4 bases; unmatched junction bases: 6. The CDR3 sequence is 14 residues long. Germline V CDR1 and CDR2: MNHNS, SASEGT. This CDR3 reads CASSFRTGSYGYTF. CDR3 in DNA: TGTGCCAGCAGTTTCCGGACAGGGAGCTATGGCTACACCTTC.

This chain connects TRBV5-1 to TRBJ1-2, with a possible D match to TRBD1 (6 bases). V gave up 0 bases and J gave up 3 bases, with 12 bases separating them. Germline V gives CDR1 SGHRS, CDR2 YFSETQ. This CDR3 contains 15 residues. CDR3 coding DNA: TGCGCCAGCAGCTTGGTTGGGGGCAGGGACTATGGCTACACCTTC. It translates to CASSLVGGRDYGYTF.

This chain uses TRBV27 with TRBJ2-3; D is unclear. The CDR3 has 15 amino acids. Per germline, CDR1 MNHEY and CDR2 SMNVEV (reference sequence). The V gene lost 7 bases and the J gene lost 5 bases, with 19 bases spanning the gap. The CDR3 sequence is CASKSAGSAGDTQYF. DNA for the CDR3: TGTGCCAGCAAAAGTGCCGGGTCAGCAGGAGATACGCAGTATTTT.

The V gene is TRBV11-2, the J gene TRBJ2-7, with 7 bases identical to TRBD2. Germline V gene sequence: CDR1 SGHAT, CDR2 FQNNGV. The CDR3 consists of 14 residues. Germline trimming cut 2 bases from V and 4 bases from J; bases unmatched to any gene: 5. CDR3 region: CASSLRLAQYEQYF. As DNA, the CDR3 is TGTGCCAGCAGCTTACGACTAGCTCAGTACGAGCAGTACTTC.

The chain joins TRBV7-9 to TRBJ1-1; the D gene is possibly TRBD1 (6 bases). The CDR3 runs to 15 residues. The V gene lost 1 base and the J gene lost 5 bases, with 14 bases spanning the gap. Germline-derived CDR1 and CDR2 are SEHNR and FQNEAQ (reference sequence). The CDR3 loop reads CASSLGSPQGTEAFF. CDR3 DNA: TGTGCCAGCAGCTTAGGGAGTCCTCAGGGGACTGAAGCTTTCTTT.